The subject of this entry is one T cell receptor beta chain. Its matching antigen is unknown. The sample is drawn from a study of T cells expressing NK-cell markers. The wider study: In sorted CD3+CD56+NKG2C+, CD3+CD56+NKG2C- and CD3+CD56-NKG2C+ T cells, TCR beta repertoires were obtained.

This CDR3 is built from 11 residues. Following a re-call of the 5' RACE reads, TCRdb has one entry per CDR3 protein and lacks DNA. Recorded for this sample: around 260,000 distinct CDR3 sequences. General study results and limits: These clonotypes additionally ranked first within the CD3+CD56-NKG2C+ fraction of a handful of donors. NKG2C+ dominant clonotypes from over 5 donors made up roughly 1.0-7.0% of CD8+ T cells.

The chain recombines TRBV12-3 or TRBV12-4 with TRBJ2-3. This clonotype was sampled from a woman between 18 and 70 years old in good health. The sample consisted of blood T cells: a sorted CD56 or NKG2C T cell subset, CD4+ or CD8+ T cells, or bulk PBMC T cells (not recorded which). The CDR3 sequence is CASSSSSREYF.